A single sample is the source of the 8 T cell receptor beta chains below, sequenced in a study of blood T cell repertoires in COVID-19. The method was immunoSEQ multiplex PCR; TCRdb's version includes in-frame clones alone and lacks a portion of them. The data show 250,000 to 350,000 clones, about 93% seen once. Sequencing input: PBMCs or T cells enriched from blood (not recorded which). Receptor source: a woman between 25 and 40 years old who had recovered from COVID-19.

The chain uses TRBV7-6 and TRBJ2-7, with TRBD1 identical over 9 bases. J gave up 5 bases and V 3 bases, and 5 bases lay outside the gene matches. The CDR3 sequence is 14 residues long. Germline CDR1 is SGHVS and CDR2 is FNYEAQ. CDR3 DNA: TGTGCCAGCAGCTTCGGGACAGGGTTGGACGAGCAGTACTTC. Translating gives CASSFGTGLDEQYF.

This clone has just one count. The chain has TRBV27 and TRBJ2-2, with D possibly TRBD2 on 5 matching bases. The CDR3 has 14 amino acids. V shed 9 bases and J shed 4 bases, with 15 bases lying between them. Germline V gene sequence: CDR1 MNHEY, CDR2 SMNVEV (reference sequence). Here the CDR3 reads CASQDSAFTGELFF. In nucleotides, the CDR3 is TGTGCCAGTCAGGACTCCGCGTTCACCGGGGAGCTGTTTTTT.

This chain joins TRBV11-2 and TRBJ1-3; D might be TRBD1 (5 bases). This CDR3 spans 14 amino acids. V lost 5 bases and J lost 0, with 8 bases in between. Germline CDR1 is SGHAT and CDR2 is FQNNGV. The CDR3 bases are TGTGCCAGCAGCACCGACAGCTCTGGAAACACCATATATTTT. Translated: CASSTDSSGNTIYF.

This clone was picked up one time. In DNA form, the CDR3 reads TGTGCCAGCAGTGAAGGGAGGACGGCCCTCATTAGCAATCAGCCCCAGCATTTT. Amino acid sequence: CASSEGRTALISNQPQHF. The chain joins TRBV6-4 to TRBJ1-5, with D hard to call. V lost 3 bases, J lost 0 bases, and 18 bases lay in between. Germline V gene data show CDR1 as MRHNA and CDR2 as SNTAGT. The CDR3 covers 18 residues.

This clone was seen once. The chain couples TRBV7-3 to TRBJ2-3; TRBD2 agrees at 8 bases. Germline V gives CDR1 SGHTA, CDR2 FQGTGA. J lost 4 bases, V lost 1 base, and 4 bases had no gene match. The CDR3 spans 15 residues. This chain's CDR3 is CASSLRGLDADTQYF. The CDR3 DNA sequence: TGTGCCAGCAGCTTAAGGGGACTAGACGCAGATACGCAGTATTTT.

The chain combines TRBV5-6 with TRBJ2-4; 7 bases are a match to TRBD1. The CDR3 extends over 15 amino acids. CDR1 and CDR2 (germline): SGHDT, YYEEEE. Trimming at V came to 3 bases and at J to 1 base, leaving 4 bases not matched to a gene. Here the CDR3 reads CASSSLRGAKNIQYF. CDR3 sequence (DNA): TGTGCCAGCAGCTCTCTCAGGGGGGCCAAAAACATTCAGTACTTC.

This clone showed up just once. For the CDR3, the DNA is TGTGCCTGGAAGGGGCAGGGATTCTCCTACAATGAGCAGTTCTTC. Translation gives CAWKGQGFSYNEQFF. The chain carries TRBV30 and TRBJ2-1; maybe TRBD1 (5 bases). The CDR3 sequence is 15 residues long. Trimming removed 4 bases at V and 0 bases at J, with 13 bases between. Germline V gene data show CDR1 as GTSNPN and CDR2 as SVGIG (reference sequence).

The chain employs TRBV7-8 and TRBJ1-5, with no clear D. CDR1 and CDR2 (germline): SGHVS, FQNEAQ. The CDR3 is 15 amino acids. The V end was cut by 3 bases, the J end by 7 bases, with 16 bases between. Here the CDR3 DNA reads TGTGCCAGCAGCTTTCTGGCAGGTAAACGGCAGCCCCAGCATTTT. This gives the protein CASSFLAGKRQPQHF.